This T cell receptor (beta chain) emerged from a study of blood T cell repertoires in COVID-19. This CDR3 spans 11 amino acids. Per the germline V gene, CDR1 is DFQATT and CDR2 is SNEGSKA (reference sequence). Clones were sequenced by immunoSEQ multiplex PCR, and TCRdb holds only the in-frame ones, with some missing. Among some 200,000 clones listed, approximately 85% were seen once. The chain is built from TRBV20-1 and TRBJ2-3, with TRBD2 matching 8 bases. The sequence came from a woman between 70 and 85 years old with COVID-19, enrolled during active disease. The sample taken for sequencing was peripheral blood. The CDR3 sequence is CRAGDLDTQYF. The CDR3 DNA reads as TGCAGAGCGGGAGATTTAGATACGCAGTATTTT.